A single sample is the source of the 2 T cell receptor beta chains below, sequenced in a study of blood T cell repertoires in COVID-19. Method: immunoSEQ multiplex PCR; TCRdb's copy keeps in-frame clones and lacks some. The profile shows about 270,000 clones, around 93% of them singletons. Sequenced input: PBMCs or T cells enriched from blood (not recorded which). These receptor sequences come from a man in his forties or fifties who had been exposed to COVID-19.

The CDR3 DNA follows: TGTGCCAGCAGCCCAGGGGGGAATCAGCCCCAGCATTTT. Protein: CASSPGGNQPQHF. This chain joins TRBV11-1 and TRBJ1-5; 7 bases agree with TRBD1. CDR3 length equals 13 residues. The V gene's germline CDR1 is SGHAT and CDR2 FQDESV (reference sequence). Unmatched junction bases numbered 2, after V lost 5 bases and J lost 4 bases.

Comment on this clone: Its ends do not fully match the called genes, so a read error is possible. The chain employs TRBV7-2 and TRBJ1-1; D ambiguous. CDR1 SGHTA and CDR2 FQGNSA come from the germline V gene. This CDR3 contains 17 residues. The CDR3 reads CASRLGGVLGSYTEAFF. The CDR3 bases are TGTGCCAGCAGATTAGGAGGTGTGCTGGGTTCGTACACTGAAGCTTTCTTT.